One and the same sample provided the 22 T cell receptor beta chains below, sequenced in a study of blood T cell repertoires in COVID-19. The assay was immunoSEQ multiplex PCR, and TCRdb's table has in-frame clones only and misses some. The sample lists about 85,000 clones, around nine tenths occurring once. The sample taken for sequencing was peripheral blood. Source of these receptors: a man between 60 and 70 years old with acute or convalescent COVID-19.

This chain joins TRBV12-3 or TRBV12-4 and TRBJ1-1, with 7 bases identical to TRBD1. The CDR3 loop spans 13 amino acids. The trim removed 3 bases at V and 4 bases at J, leaving 2 bases unmatched. The CDR3 DNA sequence: TGTGCCAGCAGTTTCGACAGGGCCACTGAAGCTTTCTTT. Its protein product is CASSFDRATEAFF.

J is TRBJ1-2 and V is TRBV5-1, with 11 bases identical to TRBD1. V shed 0 bases and J 1 base; nucleotides not matched to a gene: 11. Germline lookup yields CDR1 SGHRS and CDR2 YFSETQ. There are 19 residues in the CDR3. For the CDR3, the DNA is TGCGCCAGCAGCTTGGAAACTTTGCGGACAGGGGGCTATAACTATGGCTACACCTTC. Translating gives CASSLETLRTGGYNYGYTF. The whole variable domain, filled in from reference TRBV5-1 and TRBJ1-2, reads KAGVTQTPRYLIKTRGQQVTLSCSPISGHRSVSWYQQTPGQGLQFLFEYFSETQRNKGNFPGRFSGRQFSNSRSEMNVSTLELGDSALYLCASSLETLRTGGYNYGYTFGSGTRLTVV.

As to this clone: Germline is not matched at one junction end, which may reflect a read error. V gene TRBV27 combines with J gene TRBJ2-3; TRBD2 agrees at 13 bases. This CDR3 is 18 amino acids long. The germline CDR1 and CDR2 sequences are MNHEY and SMNVEV (reference sequence). CDR3 protein: CASSPWTSGGSSTETQYF. CDR3 nucleotide sequence: TGTGCCAGCAGTCCTTGGACTAGCGGGGGATCTAGCACAGAAACGCAGTATTTT.

The CDR3 DNA reads as TGTGCCAGCAGTTGGGGAGACGATGAAAAACTGTTTTTT. This sequence encodes CASSWGDDEKLFF. The chain carries TRBV6-5 and TRBJ1-4; D remains ambiguous. The germline V and J ends were trimmed by 4 bases and 6 bases, with 9 bases remaining between them. The germline V gene has CDR1 MNHEY and CDR2 SVGAGI. The CDR3 consists of 13 residues.

The chain uses TRBV6-5 and TRBJ1-1; D possibly corresponds to TRBD1 (5 bases). The CDR3 consists of 13 residues. CDR1 MNHEY and CDR2 SVGAGI come from the germline V gene. V shed 0 bases and J shed 11 bases, with 13 bases lying between them. CDR3 bases: TGTGCCAGCAGTTACTCGGGGCAGCCCGGGGCTTTCTTT. The encoded protein is CASSYSGQPGAFF.

The chain has TRBV4-3 and TRBJ1-6; possible D gene TRBD1, 6 bases. Trimming stripped 0 bases from V and 7 bases from J, with 10 bases between. The CDR3 is 15 residues long. The germline V gene has CDR1 LGHNA and CDR2 YSLEER. This CDR3 is CASSQDRQGNSPLHF. The CDR3, as DNA: TGCGCCAGCAGCCAAGATCGCCAGGGGAATTCACCCCTCCACTTT.

The chain combines TRBV6-2 or TRBV6-3 with TRBJ2-1; D is uncertain. The CDR3 contains 12 residues. Germline lookup yields CDR1 MNHEY and CDR2 SVGEGT. V was trimmed by 1 base and J by 10 bases, leaving 8 bases between them. The CDR3 spells CASSYLALEQFF. For the CDR3, the DNA is TGTGCCAGCAGTTACTTGGCATTAGAGCAGTTCTTC.

The genes are TRBV30 and TRBJ1-2; D possibly corresponds to TRBD1 (5 bases). The CDR3 contains 13 residues. V dropped 0 bases and J dropped 4 bases, with 9 bases sitting between them. Germline lookup yields CDR1 GTSNPN and CDR2 SVGIG (reference sequence). Here the CDR3 DNA reads TGTGCCTGGAGTGTACAGGCAGGCTATGGCTACACCTTC. This sequence encodes CAWSVQAGYGYTF.

This chain uses TRBV4-2 with TRBJ2-5, with D possibly being TRBD2 (6 bases). The germline V and J ends were trimmed by 1 base and 5 bases, with 14 bases remaining between them. In germline, CDR1 is LGHNA, CDR2 YNFKEQ. The CDR3 extends over 15 amino acids. CDR3 region: CASSQGLEGPETQYF. DNA of the CDR3: TGTGCCAGCAGCCAAGGACTAGAGGGTCCGGAGACCCAGTACTTC.

The gene calls are TRBV3-1 (or the pseudogene TRBV3-2) and TRBJ1-6, with 7 bases lining up with TRBD1. With 1 base clipped from V and 9 bases from J, the junction kept 6 bases outside the gene matches. There are 15 residues in the CDR3. CDR1 is LGHDT and CDR2 is YNNKEL in the germline V gene (reference sequence). CDR3 amino acids: CASSQGNRGTSPLHF. The DNA of the CDR3 is TGTGCCAGCAGCCAAGGAAACAGGGGCACTTCACCCCTCCACTTT.

The chain has TRBV19 and TRBJ1-6; possible D gene TRBD1, 5 bases. The germline V gene has CDR1 LNHDA and CDR2 SQIVND (reference sequence). There are 15 residues in the CDR3. With 3 bases removed from V and 8 bases from J, the gap between germline ends came to 14 bases. The CDR3: CASSIGGWSDSPLHF. The CDR3 region has the DNA TGTGCCAGTAGTATCGGGGGGTGGTCTGATTCACCCCTCCACTTT.

For the CDR3, the DNA is TGTGCCAGCAGCTTAGCAGCAGGGTTGGAACAGCCCCAGCATTTT. Translation: CASSLAAGLEQPQHF. V usage is TRBV7-2 and J usage is TRBJ1-5, with D tentatively TRBD1 (5 bases). This CDR3 contains 15 residues. Germline V gives CDR1 SGHTA, CDR2 FQGNSA. Trimming stripped 0 bases from V and 7 bases from J, with 13 bases between.

The chain is built from TRBV19 and TRBJ1-4; a possible D gene is TRBD1 (5 bases). Germline V gives CDR1 LNHDA, CDR2 SQIVND (reference sequence). Trimming removed 3 bases from V and 3 bases from J, with 11 bases in between. The CDR3 spans 15 residues. CDR3 in amino acids: CASSMLGVANEKLFF. The DNA for the CDR3 is TGTGCCAGTAGTATGCTAGGGGTTGCTAATGAAAAACTGTTTTTT.

V usage is TRBV3-1 (or the pseudogene TRBV3-2) and J usage is TRBJ2-5; D might be TRBD2 (7 bases). The CDR3 is 13 residues long. The germline V gene has CDR1 LGHDT and CDR2 YNNKEL (reference sequence). Between the trimmed V and J ends, which lost 3 bases and 4 bases, there was a span of 9 bases. The CDR3 DNA follows: TGTGCCAGCAGCCAGGGGGGGCGAGAGACCCAGTACTTC. Amino acids: CASSQGGRETQYF.

The chain employs TRBV4-3 and TRBJ2-1, with TRBD2 matching over 10 bases. The V gene end was trimmed by 1 base and the J gene end by 12 bases; junction bases not matched to a gene: 9. This CDR3 has 15 amino acids. The germline V gene has CDR1 LGHNA and CDR2 YSLEER. The CDR3 DNA follows: TGCGCCAGCAGCCAAGTGAAGCGGGGGGGTTCTGGGCAGTTCTTC. This codes for CASSQVKRGGSGQFF.

CDR3 in amino acids: CASSSLEGGDSPLHF. DNA for the CDR3: TGTGCCAGCAGTTCATTGGAAGGGGGCGATTCACCCCTCCACTTT. The chain joins TRBV6-6 to TRBJ1-6, with 7 bases aligning to TRBD1. Germline V gives CDR1 MNHNY, CDR2 SVGAGI (reference sequence). Germline trimming cut 4 bases from V and 8 bases from J; bases unmatched to any gene: 8. CDR3 size: 15 residues.

This chain links TRBV12-3 or TRBV12-4 with TRBJ2-5; 9 nucleotides align to TRBD1. J was trimmed by 5 bases and V by 6 bases; bases with no gene match: 4. This CDR3 contains 13 residues. The CDR3 region is CASRGQGRETQYF. The CDR3 region has the DNA TGTGCCAGCAGAGGACAGGGGAGGGAGACCCAGTACTTC.

The V and J genes are TRBV2 and TRBJ2-6; TRBD2 matches 7 bases. Per the germline V gene, CDR1 is SNHLY and CDR2 is FYNNEI. The length of the CDR3 is 16 residues. J gave up 1 base and V 6 bases, and 6 bases lay outside the gene matches. The CDR3 spells CASRPREGSGANVLTF. Here the CDR3 DNA reads TGTGCCAGCAGACCCAGGGAGGGGTCTGGGGCCAACGTCCTGACTTTC. Full variable domain (remainder filled in from reference TRBV2 and TRBJ2-6): EPEVTQTPSHQVTQMGQEVILRCVPISNHLYFYWYRQILGQKVEFLVSFYNNEISEKSEIFDDQFSVERPDGSNFTLKIRSTKLEDSAMYFCASRPREGSGANVLTFGAGSRLTVL.

The chain has TRBV7-2 and TRBJ2-1; 8 bases agree with TRBD2. CDR3 length equals 15 residues. CDR1 is SGHTA and CDR2 is FQGNSA in the germline V gene. The trim removed 4 bases at V and 10 bases at J, leaving 12 bases unmatched. CDR3 region: CASSSGGAVGSEQFF. The CDR3 nucleotides are TGTGCCAGCAGCTCCGGGGGGGCCGTCGGCAGCGAGCAGTTCTTC.

The chain couples TRBV7-6 to TRBJ1-2, with 11 positions matching TRBD1. Germline assignment: CDR1 SGHVS and CDR2 FNYEAQ. The V gene end was trimmed by 5 bases and the J gene end by 4 bases; junction bases not matched to a gene: 6. This CDR3 has 15 residues. CDR3 DNA: TGTGCCAGCAGCCCTCGGACAGGGGGCTCCTATGGCTACACCTTC. This sequence encodes CASSPRTGGSYGYTF.

J is TRBJ1-2 and V is TRBV6-1; no clear D gene. The CDR3 contains 16 residues. V lost 4 bases, J lost 0 bases, and 15 bases lay in between. Germline loops: CDR1 MNHNS, CDR2 SASEGT. The CDR3 region is CASSGGGGLANYGYTF. DNA of the CDR3: TGTGCCAGCAGTGGCGGTGGAGGGTTAGCTAACTATGGCTACACCTTC.

The rearrangement uses TRBV11-3 and TRBJ2-2, with TRBD1 matching over 8 bases. Germline V gene data show CDR1 as SGHNT and CDR2 as YENEEA. CDR3 length: 15 residues. V shed 5 bases and J 1 base; nucleotides not matched to a gene: 3. The chain's CDR3 is CASSLDRGNTGELFF. For the CDR3, the DNA is TGTGCCAGCAGCCTTGACAGGGGGAACACCGGGGAGCTGTTTTTT.